This passage covers 7 T cell receptor beta chains from one sample sequenced in a study of OX40 agonist ivuxolimab in advanced cancers. TCRdb's table, derived via immunoSEQ multiplex PCR, lists solely in-frame clones and lacks some. Here the sample spans roughly 11,000 clones, around 80% being singletons. This material consisted of CD4+ or CD8+ T cells sorted from blood, taken in a trial of the OX40 agonist ivuxolimab. These receptors all stem from an adult with an advanced solid tumor such as melanoma, head and neck, liver or kidney cancer.

This clone was counted a single time. This chain links TRBV13 with TRBJ2-3; D unclear. The V gene's germline CDR1 is PRHDT and CDR2 FYEKMQ (reference sequence). Between the trimmed V and J ends, which lost 3 bases and 2 bases, there was a span of 9 bases. The CDR3 has 14 amino acids. The CDR3 loop reads CASSFRQVTDTQYF. CDR3 nucleotide sequence: TGTGCCAGCAGCTTTCGGCAGGTCACAGATACGCAGTATTTT.

This clone was recorded once. This rearrangement joins TRBV2 to TRBJ2-1, with TRBD2 matching over 10 bases. The V and J ends lost 7 bases and 4 bases, in that order; junction bases with no gene match: 4. The CDR3 sequence is 14 residues long. Looked up from germline, CDR1 is SNHLY and CDR2 is FYNNEI. Here the CDR3 DNA reads TGTGCCAGCATCCCTAGCGGGAGTTACAATGAGCAGTTCTTC. Protein product: CASIPSGSYNEQFF. The full variable domain, its missing parts supplied by reference TRBV2 and TRBJ2-1, is EPEVTQTPSHQVTQMGQEVILRCVPISNHLYFYWYRQILGQKVEFLVSFYNNEISEKSEIFDDQFSVERPDGSNFTLKIRSTKLEDSAMYFCASIPSGSYNEQFFGPGTRLTVL.

The chain is built from TRBV27 and TRBJ2-7, with D tentatively TRBD2 (6 bases). Trimming removed 6 bases at V and 2 bases at J, with 17 bases between. The CDR3 sequence is 15 residues long. CDR1 is MNHEY and CDR2 is SMNVEV in the germline V gene (reference sequence). The CDR3 DNA reads TGTGCCAGCAGAAACGTTGGAGGGTCCCCCTACGAGCAGTACTTC. Encoded protein: CASRNVGGSPYEQYF.

The chain couples TRBV2 to TRBJ2-1; tentative D call: TRBD2 (7 bases). Trimming left V 2 bases short and J 4 bases short, with 15 bases between. The germline CDR1 and CDR2 sequences are SNHLY and FYNNEI. This CDR3 region has 16 residues. The CDR3 DNA is TGTGCCAGCAGTGAAAATTCGCGGGGGCCGTACAATGAGCAGTTCTTC. Protein: CASSENSRGPYNEQFF.

The chain carries TRBV19 and TRBJ2-5; perhaps TRBD1 as D (6 bases). The V gene lost 6 bases and the J gene lost 3 bases, with 11 bases spanning the gap. The V gene's germline CDR1 is LNHDA and CDR2 SQIVND (reference sequence). This CDR3 spans 13 amino acids. CDR3 loop: CASRGTYEETQYF. In nucleotides, the CDR3 is TGTGCCAGTAGAGGGACATACGAAGAGACCCAGTACTTC. Full variable domain (rest looked up from reference TRBV19 and TRBJ2-5): DGGITQSPKYLFRKEGQNVTLSCEQNLNHDAMYWYRQDPGQGLRLIYYSQIVNDFQKGDIAEGYSVSREKKESFPLTVTSAQKNPTAFYLCASRGTYEETQYFGPGTRLLVL.

The chain has TRBV19 and TRBJ1-1; D unresolved. Deletions cut 8 bases from V and 3 bases from J, with 13 bases between. This CDR3 contains 13 residues. Per the germline V gene, CDR1 is LNHDA and CDR2 is SQIVND (reference sequence). The CDR3 DNA follows: TGTGCCAGTGCCGAGTATTTGGACACTGAAGCTTTCTTT. Translating gives CASAEYLDTEAFF.

Remarks on this clone: Mismatch with germline at one junction end may stem from a read error. This rearrangement joins TRBV7-7 to TRBJ2-7, with TRBD1 matching 7 bases. Germline lookup yields CDR1 SSHAT and CDR2 FNYEAQ (reference sequence). The CDR3 has 13 amino acids. CDR3 protein: CASSLRQGYEQYF. For the CDR3, the DNA is TGTGCTAGCAGCCTTAGACAGGGCTACGAGCAGTACTTC.